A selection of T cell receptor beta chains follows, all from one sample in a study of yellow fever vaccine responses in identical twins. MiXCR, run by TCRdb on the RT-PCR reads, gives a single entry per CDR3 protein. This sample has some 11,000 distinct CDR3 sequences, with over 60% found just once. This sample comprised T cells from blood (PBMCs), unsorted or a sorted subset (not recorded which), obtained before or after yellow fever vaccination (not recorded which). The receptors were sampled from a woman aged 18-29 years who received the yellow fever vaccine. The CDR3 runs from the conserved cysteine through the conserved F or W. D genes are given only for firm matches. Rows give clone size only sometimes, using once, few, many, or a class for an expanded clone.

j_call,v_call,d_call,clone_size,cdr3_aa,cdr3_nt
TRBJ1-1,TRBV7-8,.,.,CASSLAGGPTEAFF,TGTGCCAGCAGCTTAGCGGGCGGACCGACTGAAGCTTTCTTT
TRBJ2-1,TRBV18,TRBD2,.,CASLSGVSYNEQFF,TGTGCCAGCCTTAGCGGGGTGTCCTACAATGAGCAGTTCTTC
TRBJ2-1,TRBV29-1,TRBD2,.,CSVETGLGYNEQFF,TGCAGCGTTGAAACGGGACTAGGGTACAATGAGCAGTTCTTC
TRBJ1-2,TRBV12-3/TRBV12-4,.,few,CASSLGYRAYLHPNYGYTF,TGTGCCAGCAGTTTAGGCTACAGGGCCTACTTACATCCTAACTATGGCTACACCTTC
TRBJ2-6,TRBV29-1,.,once,CSVEWADSGANVLTF,TGCAGCGTTGAATGGGCAGACTCTGGGGCCAACGTCCTGACTTTC
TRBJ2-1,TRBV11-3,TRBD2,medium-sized,CASSLVGLAGRRANEQFF,TGTGCCAGCAGCTTAGTCGGGCTAGCGGGCCGCCGGGCCAATGAGCAGTTCTTC
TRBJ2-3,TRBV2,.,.,CASRDPAVITDTQYF,TGTGCCAGCCGAGATCCAGCGGTAATTACAGATACGCAGTATTTT
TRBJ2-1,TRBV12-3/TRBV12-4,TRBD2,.,CASSRSGGAYNEQFF,TGTGCCAGCAGCCGGAGCGGGGGTGCCTACAATGAGCAGTTCTTC
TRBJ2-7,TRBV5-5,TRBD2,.,CASSFRLADTYEQYF,TGTGCCAGCAGCTTTCGACTAGCGGATACCTACGAGCAGTACTTC
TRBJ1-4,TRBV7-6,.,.,CASSAHREKLFF,TGTGCCAGCAGCGCCCACAGGGAAAAACTGTTTTTT
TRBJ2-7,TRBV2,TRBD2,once,CASSDGWEGLYEQYF,TGTGCCAGCAGTGACGGGTGGGAGGGCCTGTACGAGCAGTACTTC
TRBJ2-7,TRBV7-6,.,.,CASSLSAAGEQYF,TGTGCCAGCAGCTTATCAGCAGCAGGGGAGCAGTACTTC
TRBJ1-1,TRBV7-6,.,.,CASSLDPNTEAFF,TGTGCCAGCAGCTTGGACCCAAACACTGAAGCTTTCTTT
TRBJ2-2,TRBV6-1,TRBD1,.,CASTQGAGELFF,TGTGCCAGCACCCAGGGGGCTGGGGAGCTGTTTTTT
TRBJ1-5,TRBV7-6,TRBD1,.,CASSPGTGSNQPQHF,TGTGCCAGCAGCCCGGGGACAGGTAGCAATCAGCCCCAGCATTTT
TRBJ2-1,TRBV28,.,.,CASQSGEQFF,TGTGCCAGCCAGAGCGGTGAGCAGTTCTTC
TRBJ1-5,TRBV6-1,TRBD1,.,CASSPTGGRQPQHF,TGTGCCAGCAGTCCCACAGGGGGCAGGCAGCCCCAGCATTTT
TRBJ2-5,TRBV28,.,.,CASSWGPGETQYF,TGTGCCAGCAGTTGGGGGCCAGGGGAGACCCAGTACTTC
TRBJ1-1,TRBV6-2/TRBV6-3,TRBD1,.,CASSYSRGLNTEAFF,TGTGCCAGCAGTTACTCTAGGGGGCTTAACACTGAAGCTTTCTTT
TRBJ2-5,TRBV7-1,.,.,CASSSSNRDQETQYF,TGTGCCAGCAGCTCTTCAAACAGGGACCAAGAGACCCAGTACTTC
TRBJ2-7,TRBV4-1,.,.,CASSQDRAGVTYEQYF,TGCGCCAGCAGCCAAGATCGGGCAGGGGTTACCTACGAGCAGTACTTC
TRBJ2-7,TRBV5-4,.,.,CASSPQDRSEQYF,TGTGCCAGCAGCCCCCAAGACAGGAGCGAGCAGTACTTC
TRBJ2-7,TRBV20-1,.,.,CSARGSGDFLYEQYF,TGCAGTGCTAGAGGTTCCGGGGACTTCCTCTACGAGCAGTACTTC
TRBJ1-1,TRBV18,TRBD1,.,CASSPLDRMAFF,TGTGCCAGCTCGCCCCTGGACAGGATGGCTTTCTTT
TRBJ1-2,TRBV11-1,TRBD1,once,CASSFPADRGYGYTF,TGTGCCAGCAGCTTTCCGGCCGACAGGGGTTACGGCTACACCTTC
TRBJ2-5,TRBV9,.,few,CASSPQDSFGETQYF,TGTGCCAGCAGCCCGCAGGACAGTTTCGGAGAGACCCAGTACTTC
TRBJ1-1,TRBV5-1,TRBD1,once,CASSFNRGYAEAFF,TGCGCCAGCAGCTTCAACAGGGGCTACGCTGAAGCTTTCTTT
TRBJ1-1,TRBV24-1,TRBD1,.,CATSAGGMNTEAFF,TGTGCCACCTCGGCAGGGGGAATGAACACTGAAGCTTTCTTT
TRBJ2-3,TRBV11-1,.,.,CASSTPPRRTDTQYF,TGTGCCAGCAGCACCCCCCCGCGGCGCACAGATACGCAGTATTTT
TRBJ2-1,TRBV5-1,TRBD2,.,CASSLSGGRNEQFF,TGCGCCAGCAGCCTTAGCGGGGGGCGGAATGAGCAGTTCTTC
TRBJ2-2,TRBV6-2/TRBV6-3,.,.,CAISYGGATGELFF,TGTGCCATTTCGTACGGTGGGGCCACCGGGGAGCTGTTTTTT
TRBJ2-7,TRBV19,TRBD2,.,CASSSVYRREKYREDYEQYF,TGTGCCAGTAGTTCGGTTTATCGGCGGGAGAAGTATCGAGAGGACTACGAGCAGTACTTC
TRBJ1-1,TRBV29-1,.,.,CSVYGRQQNTEAFF,TGCAGCGTTTATGGACGACAGCAGAACACTGAAGCTTTCTTT
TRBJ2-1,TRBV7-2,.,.,CASSLFTEYNEQFF,TGTGCCAGCAGCTTATTCACGGAATACAATGAGCAGTTCTTC
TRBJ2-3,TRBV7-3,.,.,CASSLNMGNTDTQYF,TGTGCCAGCAGCTTAAATATGGGAAACACAGATACGCAGTATTTT